This T cell receptor beta chain was observed in a study of blood T cell repertoires in COVID-19. Germline assignment: CDR1 DFQATT and CDR2 SNEGSKA (reference sequence). This CDR3 is built from 14 residues. V dropped 3 bases and J dropped 2; count of bases not matched to a gene: 6. Libraries were prepared by immunoSEQ multiplex PCR; TCRdb keeps only in-frame clonotypes and omits some of them. The sample yields over 250,000 clones, roughly 91% seen once. The material sequenced was PBMCs or T cells enriched from blood (not recorded which). The chain combines TRBV20-1 with TRBJ1-2; 7 nucleotides line up with TRBD1. The sequence was collected from a woman in her sixties or seventies in a cohort exposed to, infected with or recovered from COVID-19 (not recorded which). Here the CDR3 reads CSASRQGLNYGYTF. CDR3 in DNA: TGCAGTGCTAGTCGACAGGGATTAAACTATGGCTACACCTTC.